The next 6 T cell receptor beta chains were all read from a single sample in a study of tumour-infiltrating T cells in Burkitt lymphoma. Clones were read by immunoSEQ multiplex PCR, and TCRdb kept only the in-frame ones, dropping some. The sample lists around 48,000 clones; roughly 30% were seen once. Sequences were obtained from tumor tissue. Receptors originate from a human donor with Burkitt lymphoma.

V and J are TRBV6-1 and TRBJ2-2, with 10 bases fitting TRBD2. This CDR3 region has 14 residues. The V gene's germline CDR1 is MNHNS and CDR2 SASEGT. V trimming: 6 bases; J trimming: 7 bases; junction bases outside the gene matches: 5. The CDR3 DNA is TGTGCCAGCAGCGTACTAGCGGGGATCGGGGAGCTGTTTTTT. Residues: CASSVLAGIGELFF.

V is TRBV18 and J is TRBJ1-2, with D uncertain. The V gene lost 0 bases and the J gene lost 4 bases, with 9 bases spanning the gap. The CDR3 is 14 residues long. Germline CDR1 reads KGHSH; CDR2 reads LQKENI. CDR3 loop: CASSPPTARYGYTF. Written as DNA, the CDR3 is TGTGCCAGCTCACCACCAACAGCCCGCTATGGCTACACCTTC.

The CDR3 spells CASSLDRGSGTQYF. The CDR3 DNA reads as TGTGCCAGCAGCTTGGACAGGGGAAGCGGTACGCAGTATTTT. V is TRBV5-6 and J is TRBJ2-3; TRBD1 aligns across 7 bases. The germline V gene has CDR1 SGHDT and CDR2 YYEEEE. This CDR3 region has 14 residues. After removal of 0 bases from V and 8 bases from J, the junction contained 6 bases not matched to a gene.

V usage is TRBV5-4 and J usage is TRBJ2-5; 7 bases match TRBD2. The CDR3 sequence is 12 residues long. After removal of 4 bases from V and 9 bases from J, the junction contained 6 bases not matched to a gene. Germline V gene lookup returns CDR1 SGHNT and CDR2 YYREEE (reference sequence). This CDR3 is CASSRVGRAQYF. Written as DNA, the CDR3 is TGTGCCAGCAGCCGGGTGGGGAGGGCCCAGTACTTC. Full variable domain (outside the CDR3, taken from reference TRBV5-4 and TRBJ2-5): ETGVTQSPTHLIKTRGQQVTLRCSSQSGHNTVSWYQQALGQGPQFIFQYYREEENGRGNFPPRFSGLQFPNYSSELNVNALELDDSALYLCASSRVGRAQYFGPGTRLLVL.

The chain has TRBV5-4 and TRBJ1-2; D is perhaps TRBD1 (5 bases). The germline V gene encodes CDR1 SGHNT and CDR2 YYREEE (reference sequence). The V and J ends lost 3 bases and 2 bases respectively, with 11 bases between them. The CDR3 is 14 residues long. CDR3 residues: CASSSGRGNYGYTF. CDR3 in DNA: TGTGCCAGCAGCTCGGGACGGGGGAACTATGGCTACACCTTC.

Comment on this clone: An end of the junction does not agree with germline; a read error may underlie this. The J gene is TRBJ1-1, the V gene TRBV20-1; D is unclear. Per germline, CDR1 DFQATT and CDR2 SNEGSKA (reference sequence). The CDR3 contains 10 residues. The CDR3, as DNA: TGCGGTGCTAGTGTCCACGAAGCTTTCTTT. It translates to CGASVHEAFF.